This entry features one T cell receptor beta chain sequence. The record originates from a study of OX40 agonist ivuxolimab in advanced cancers. The CDR3 contains 17 residues. The V gene end was trimmed by 5 bases and the J gene end by 3 bases; junction bases not matched to a gene: 12. Per germline, CDR1 SEHNR and CDR2 FQNEAQ (reference sequence). The table came from immunoSEQ multiplex PCR; TCRdb's copy has only in-frame clones and leaves some out. The sample lists about 14,000 clones, just under 80% occurring once. The receptor comes from an adult with an advanced solid tumor such as melanoma, head and neck, liver or kidney cancer. The material sequenced was CD4+ or CD8+ T cells sorted from blood, taken in a trial of the OX40 agonist ivuxolimab. This sequence joins TRBV7-9 and TRBJ2-1; 8 nucleotides align to TRBD2. Here the CDR3 reads CASSPPRGLVGYNEQFF. CDR3 coding DNA: TGTGCCAGCAGCCCCCCCCGGGGACTAGTAGGCTACAATGAGCAGTTCTTC.